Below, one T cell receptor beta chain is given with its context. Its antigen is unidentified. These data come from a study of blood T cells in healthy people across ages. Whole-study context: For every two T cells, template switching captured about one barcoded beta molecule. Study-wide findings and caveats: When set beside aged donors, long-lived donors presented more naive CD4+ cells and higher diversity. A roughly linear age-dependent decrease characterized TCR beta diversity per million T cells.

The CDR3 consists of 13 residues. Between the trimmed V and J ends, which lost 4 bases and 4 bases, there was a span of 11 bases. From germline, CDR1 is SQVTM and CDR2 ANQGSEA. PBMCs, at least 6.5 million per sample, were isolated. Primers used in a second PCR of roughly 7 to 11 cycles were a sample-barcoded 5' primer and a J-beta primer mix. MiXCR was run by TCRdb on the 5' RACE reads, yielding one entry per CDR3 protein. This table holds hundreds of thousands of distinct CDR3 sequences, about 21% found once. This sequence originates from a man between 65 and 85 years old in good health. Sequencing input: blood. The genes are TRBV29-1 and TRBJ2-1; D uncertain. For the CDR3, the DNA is TGCAGCGTTGCCACCGAGCTGTACAATGAGCAGTTCTTC. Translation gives CSVATELYNEQFF.